This T cell receptor beta chain comes out of a study of vaccination and CD4 T cells after COVID-19. This CDR3 comprises 16 residues. V lost 0 bases and J 2 bases, leaving 10 bases between the germline ends. The germline gives CDR1 SGHDN, CDR2 FVKESK. The treatment denotes: roughly ten-day PBMC culture with coronavirus spike peptide pools or control peptides (ViraFEST assay). Once peptide pools had expanded antigen-specific T cells, ViraFEST sequenced TCRs. To note about this clonotype: Its target is not known.

The Oncomine TCR Beta short-read assay was applied to DNA of cultured CD4+ T cells. TCRdb passed the PCR reads through MiXCR, listing each CDR3 protein once. The sample shows more than 15,000 distinct CDR3 sequences, 25% to 30% of them seen only once. The chain uses TRBV14 and TRBJ2-2; D not certain. The origin of this receptor is a human donor with COVID-19. The source material was cultured CD4+ T cells from blood. The CDR3 here is CASSQDFAPNTGELFF. The CDR3 DNA reads as TGTGCCAGCAGCCAAGATTTTGCCCCAAACACCGGGGAGCTGTTTTTT. Combining the CDR3 with reference TRBV14 and TRBJ2-2 gives the whole variable domain EAGVTQFPSHSVIEKGQTVTLRCDPISGHDNLYWYRRVMGKEIKFLLHFVKESKQDESGMPNNRFLAERTGGTYSTLKVQPAELEDSGVYFCASSQDFAPNTGELFFGEGSRLTVL.